Sequencing of this T cell receptor (beta chain) was carried out in a study of T-cell reconstitution after alpha-beta-depleted transplantation in children. Study outcomes and limitations: Surviving recipient T cells and thymic progenitors underlay high day-60 TCRbeta diversity in some patients. Reports say that about two months after transplant, the alpha-beta T cells came out of several hundred graft clones that had expanded. It was newly produced T cells that mostly accounted for T-cell counts and diversity one year after transplant.

V dropped 7 bases and J dropped 0 bases, with 15 bases sitting between them. There are 15 residues in the CDR3. Germline values: CDR1 MNHEY, CDR2 SVGAGI. As it was prepared, the TCRbeta library received unique molecular identifiers. TCRdb re-analysed the PCR reads in MiXCR, keeping a single row per CDR3 protein. This table holds a few hundred thousand distinct CDR3 sequences, roughly a quarter found once. Remarks on this clonotype: Its antigen is unknown.

The sample consisted of PBMCs, taken before TCRalphabeta/CD19-depleted stem cell transplant. J is TRBJ1-1 and V is TRBV6-5; D is unclear. The sequence was collected from a girl aged 2 to 9 with Fanconi anemia, due to receive a stem cell transplant. This CDR3 is CASTRLAVMNTEAFF. The CDR3 DNA follows: TGTGCCAGCACCCGGTTGGCAGTTATGAACACTGAAGCTTTCTTT.